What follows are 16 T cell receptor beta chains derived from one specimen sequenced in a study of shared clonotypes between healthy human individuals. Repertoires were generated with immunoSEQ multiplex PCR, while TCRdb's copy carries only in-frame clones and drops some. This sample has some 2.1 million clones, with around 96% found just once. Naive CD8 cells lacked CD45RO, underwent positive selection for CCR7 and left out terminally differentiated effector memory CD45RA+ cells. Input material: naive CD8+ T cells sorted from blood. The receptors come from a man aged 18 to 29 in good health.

The CDR3 DNA reads as TGTGCCAGCAGCTCTCCGGGACTAGCGGGAAACCCCTACGAGCAGTACTTC. This translates into CASSSPGLAGNPYEQYF. This sequence joins TRBV7-9 and TRBJ2-7; 13 bases map to TRBD2. The germline V gene encodes CDR1 SEHNR and CDR2 FQNEAQ (reference sequence). J was trimmed by 2 bases and V by 4 bases; bases with no gene match: 8. This CDR3 is 17 amino acids long. Drawing the rest from reference TRBV7-9 and TRBJ2-7, the complete variable domain is DTGVSQNPRHKITKRGQNVTFRCDPISEHNRLYWYRQTLGQGPEFLTYFQNEAQLEKSRLLSDRFSAERPKGSFSTLEIQRTEQGDSAMYLCASSSPGLAGNPYEQYFGPGTRLTVT.

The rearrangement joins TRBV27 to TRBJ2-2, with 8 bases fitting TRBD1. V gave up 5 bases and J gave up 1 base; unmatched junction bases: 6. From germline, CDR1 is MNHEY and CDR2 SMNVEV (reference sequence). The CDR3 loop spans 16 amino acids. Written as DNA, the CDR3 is TGTGCCAGCAGTATCCTCGGGACAGGGAACACCGGGGAGCTGTTTTTT. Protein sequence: CASSILGTGNTGELFF.

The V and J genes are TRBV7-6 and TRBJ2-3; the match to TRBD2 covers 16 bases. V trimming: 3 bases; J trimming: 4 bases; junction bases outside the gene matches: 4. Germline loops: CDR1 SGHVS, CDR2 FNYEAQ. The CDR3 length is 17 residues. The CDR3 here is CASSLGLAGGLADTQYF. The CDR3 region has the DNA TGTGCCAGCAGCTTGGGACTAGCGGGAGGGCTAGCAGATACGCAGTATTTT.

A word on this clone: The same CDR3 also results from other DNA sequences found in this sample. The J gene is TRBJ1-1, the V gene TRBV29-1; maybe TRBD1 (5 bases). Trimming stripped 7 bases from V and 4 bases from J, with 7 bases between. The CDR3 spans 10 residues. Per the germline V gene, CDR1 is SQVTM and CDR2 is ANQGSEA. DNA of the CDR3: TGCAGCGGGGGGGGCACTGAAGCTTTCTTT. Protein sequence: CSGGGTEAFF.

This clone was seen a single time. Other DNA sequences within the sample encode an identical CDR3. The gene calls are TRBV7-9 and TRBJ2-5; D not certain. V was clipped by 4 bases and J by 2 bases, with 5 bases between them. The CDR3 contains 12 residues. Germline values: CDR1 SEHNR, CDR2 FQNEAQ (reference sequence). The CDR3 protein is CASSYLQETQYF. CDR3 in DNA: TGTGCCAGCAGCTATTTACAAGAGACCCAGTACTTC.

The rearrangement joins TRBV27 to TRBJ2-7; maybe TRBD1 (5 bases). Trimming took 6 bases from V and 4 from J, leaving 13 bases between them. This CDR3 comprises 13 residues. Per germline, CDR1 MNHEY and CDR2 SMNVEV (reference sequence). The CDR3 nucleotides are TGTGCCAGCAGCGAAGGGGTGATATACGAGCAGTACTTC. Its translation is CASSEGVIYEQYF.

CDR3 loop: CASSPVPSGGGLNEQFF. In DNA form, the CDR3 reads TGCGCCAGCAGCCCTGTCCCTAGCGGGGGGGGCTTAAATGAGCAGTTCTTC. V is TRBV5-1 and J is TRBJ2-1, with 12 bases matching TRBD2. The trim removed 4 bases at V and 7 bases at J, leaving 12 bases unmatched. Germline loops: CDR1 SGHRS, CDR2 YFSETQ. There are 17 residues in the CDR3.

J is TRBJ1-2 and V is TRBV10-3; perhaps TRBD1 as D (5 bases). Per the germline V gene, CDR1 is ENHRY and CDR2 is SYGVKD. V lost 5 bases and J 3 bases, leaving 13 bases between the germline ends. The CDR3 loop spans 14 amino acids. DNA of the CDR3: TGTGCCATCAGTTCCGCAGGGATGGACTATGGCTACACCTTC. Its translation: CAISSAGMDYGYTF.

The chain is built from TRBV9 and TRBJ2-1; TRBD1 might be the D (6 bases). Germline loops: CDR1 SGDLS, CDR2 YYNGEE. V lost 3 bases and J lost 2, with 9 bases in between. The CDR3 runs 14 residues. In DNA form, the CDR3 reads TGTGCCAGCAGCGACGACAGGCCCTACAATGAGCAGTTCTTC. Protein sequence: CASSDDRPYNEQFF.

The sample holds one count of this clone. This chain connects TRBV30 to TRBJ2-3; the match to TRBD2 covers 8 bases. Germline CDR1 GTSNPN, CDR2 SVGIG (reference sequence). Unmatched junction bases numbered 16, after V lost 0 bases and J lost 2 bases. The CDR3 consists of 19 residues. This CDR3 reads CAWSVLIPGVAGYTDTQYF. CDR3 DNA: TGTGCCTGGAGTGTACTCATACCTGGGGTAGCGGGGTACACAGATACGCAGTATTTT.

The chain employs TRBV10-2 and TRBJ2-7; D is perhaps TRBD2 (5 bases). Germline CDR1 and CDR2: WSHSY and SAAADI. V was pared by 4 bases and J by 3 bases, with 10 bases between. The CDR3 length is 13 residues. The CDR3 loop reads CASSAGNFYEQYF. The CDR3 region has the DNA TGCGCCAGCAGTGCCGGGAATTTCTACGAGCAGTACTTC.

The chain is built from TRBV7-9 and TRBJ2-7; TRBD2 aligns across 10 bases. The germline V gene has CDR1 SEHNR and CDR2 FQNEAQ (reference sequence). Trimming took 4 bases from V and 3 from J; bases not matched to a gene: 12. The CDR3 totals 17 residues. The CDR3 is CASSSGLAELWYYEQYF. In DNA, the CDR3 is TGTGCCAGCAGCTCCGGACTAGCGGAGCTGTGGTACTACGAGCAGTACTTC.

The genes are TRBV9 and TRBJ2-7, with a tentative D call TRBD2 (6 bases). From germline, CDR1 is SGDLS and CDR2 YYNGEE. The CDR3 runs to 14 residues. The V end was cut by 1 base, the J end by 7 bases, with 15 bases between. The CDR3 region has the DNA TGTGCCAGCAGCGTAACGGACGCGGGACGGGAGCAGTACTTC. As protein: CASSVTDAGREQYF.

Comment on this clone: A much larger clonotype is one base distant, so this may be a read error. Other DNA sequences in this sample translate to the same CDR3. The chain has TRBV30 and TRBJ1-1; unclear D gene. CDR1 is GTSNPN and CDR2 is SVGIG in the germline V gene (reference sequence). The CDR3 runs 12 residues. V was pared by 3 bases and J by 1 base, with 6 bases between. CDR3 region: CAWRVGNTEAFF. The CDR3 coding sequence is TGTGCCTGGAGGGTAGGGAACACTGAAGCTTTCTTT.

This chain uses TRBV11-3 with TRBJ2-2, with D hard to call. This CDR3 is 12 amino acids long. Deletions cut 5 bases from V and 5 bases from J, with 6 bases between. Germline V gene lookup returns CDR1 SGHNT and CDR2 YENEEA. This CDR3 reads CASSTYTGELFF. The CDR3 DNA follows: TGTGCCAGCAGCACCTATACCGGGGAGCTGTTTTTT.

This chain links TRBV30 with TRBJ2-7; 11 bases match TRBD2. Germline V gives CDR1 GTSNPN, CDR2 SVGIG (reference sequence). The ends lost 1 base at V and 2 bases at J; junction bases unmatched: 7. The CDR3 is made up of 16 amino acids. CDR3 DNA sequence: TGTGCCTGGAGTGGAATGACTAGCGGGACACCCTACGAGCAGTACTTC. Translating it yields CAWSGMTSGTPYEQYF.